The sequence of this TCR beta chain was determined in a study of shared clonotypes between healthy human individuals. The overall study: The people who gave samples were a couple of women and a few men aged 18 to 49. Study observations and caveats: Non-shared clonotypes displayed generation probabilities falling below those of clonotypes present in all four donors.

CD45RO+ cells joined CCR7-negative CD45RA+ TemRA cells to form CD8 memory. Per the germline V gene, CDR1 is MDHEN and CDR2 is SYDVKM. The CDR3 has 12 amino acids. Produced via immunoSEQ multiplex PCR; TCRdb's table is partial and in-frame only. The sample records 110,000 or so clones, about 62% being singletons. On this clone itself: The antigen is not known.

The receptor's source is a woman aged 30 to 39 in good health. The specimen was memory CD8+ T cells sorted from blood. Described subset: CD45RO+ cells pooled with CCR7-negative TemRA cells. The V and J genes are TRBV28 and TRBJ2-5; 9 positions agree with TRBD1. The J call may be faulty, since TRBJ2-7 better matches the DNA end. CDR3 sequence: CATETGGYEQYF. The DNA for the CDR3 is TGTGCCACCGAGACAGGGGGCTACGAGCAGTACTTC.